This T cell receptor beta chain stems from a study of blood T cell repertoires in COVID-19. Study at large: Both acute and convalescent COVID-19 samples were obtained from the United States, Italy and Spain. In each case, the material was cDNA or gDNA derived from T cells, B-cell-depleted T cells, or PBMCs.

The CDR3 has 18 residues. V shed 1 base, J shed 2 bases, and the junction held 9 bases outside the gene matches. From germline, CDR1 is SGHNT and CDR2 YYREEE (reference sequence). The table came from immunoSEQ multiplex PCR; TCRdb's copy has only in-frame clones and leaves some out. The sample holds roughly 100,000 clones; 89% are singletons and the top ten take 3.5%. Material for sequencing was peripheral blood. The TCR sequence derives from a woman aged 60-70 years with acute or convalescent COVID-19. V and J are TRBV5-4 and TRBJ1-3; 10 bases agree with TRBD1. The CDR3 bases are TGTGCCAGCAGCTTGACAGGGACAGGGGTAGGCCCTGGAAACACCATATATTTT. Protein: CASSLTGTGVGPGNTIYF. Variable domain in full (rest from reference TRBV5-4 and TRBJ1-3): ETGVTQSPTHLIKTRGQQVTLRCSSQSGHNTVSWYQQALGQGPQFIFQYYREEENGRGNFPPRFSGLQFPNYSSELNVNALELDDSALYLCASSLTGTGVGPGNTIYFGEGSWLTVV.